The TCR beta chain under discussion was sequenced for a study of shared clonotypes between healthy human individuals. Among the donors, all were Caucasian adults who lived in Nashville, Tennessee. Genomic DNA of every subset was divided equally among multiple immunoSEQ plates. Method: immunoSEQ multiplex PCR; TCRdb's copy keeps in-frame clones and lacks some. This table has 1,100,000 or so clones, about four fifths appearing once. V lost 5 bases to trimming and J lost 7 bases, with 15 bases between them. The CDR3 spans 13 residues. Germline values: CDR1 MGHRA, CDR2 YSYEKL. The chain couples TRBV4-1 to TRBJ2-7, with D hard to call. The material sequenced was memory CD4+ T cells from PBMCs. Subset of the sample: CD45RA-negative fraction. This TCR derives from a man aged 18 to 30 in good health. Some clones in this sample may be carry-over from other donors' samples. CDR3 region: CASSSTPTLEQYF. The CDR3 nucleotides are TGCGCCAGCAGCTCCACCCCCACTCTGGAGCAGTACTTC.